The text below deals with one T cell receptor (beta chain). The sample is drawn from a study of PD-1 blockade in classical Hodgkin lymphoma. CDR3 length equals 13 residues. Germline V gene sequence: CDR1 SGHAT, CDR2 FQNNGV. V was trimmed by 6 bases and J by 5 bases, leaving 13 bases between them. Measured with immunoSEQ multiplex PCR; TCRdb has only the in-frame clones, and not every one. This table has roughly 60,000 clones, more than 75% appearing once. In every patient, relapse followed autologous stem cell transplantation, while exposure to brentuximab vedotin differed. The TCR was taken from a human donor with classical Hodgkin lymphoma. This chain uses TRBV11-2 with TRBJ1-1, with no clear D. Sequencing used peripheral blood mononuclear cells (PBMCs), obtained at baseline. The CDR3 nucleotides are TGTGCCAGCAGGTACACCCTAGGGACTGAAGCTTTCTTT. It codes for CASRYTLGTEAFF.